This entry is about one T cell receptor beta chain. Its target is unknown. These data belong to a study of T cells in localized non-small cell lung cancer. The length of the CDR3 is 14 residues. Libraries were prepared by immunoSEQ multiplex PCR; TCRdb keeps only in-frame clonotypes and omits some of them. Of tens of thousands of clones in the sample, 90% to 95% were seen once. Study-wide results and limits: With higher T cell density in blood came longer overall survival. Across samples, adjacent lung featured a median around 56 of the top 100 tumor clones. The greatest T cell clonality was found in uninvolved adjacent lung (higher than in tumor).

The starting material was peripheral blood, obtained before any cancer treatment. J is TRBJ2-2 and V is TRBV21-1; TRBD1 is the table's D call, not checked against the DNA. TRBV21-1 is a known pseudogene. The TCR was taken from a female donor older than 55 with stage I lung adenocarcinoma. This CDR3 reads CASSKHRVPGELFF. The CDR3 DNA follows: TGTGCCAGCAGCAAACACAGGGTACCCGGGGAGCTGTTTTTT.